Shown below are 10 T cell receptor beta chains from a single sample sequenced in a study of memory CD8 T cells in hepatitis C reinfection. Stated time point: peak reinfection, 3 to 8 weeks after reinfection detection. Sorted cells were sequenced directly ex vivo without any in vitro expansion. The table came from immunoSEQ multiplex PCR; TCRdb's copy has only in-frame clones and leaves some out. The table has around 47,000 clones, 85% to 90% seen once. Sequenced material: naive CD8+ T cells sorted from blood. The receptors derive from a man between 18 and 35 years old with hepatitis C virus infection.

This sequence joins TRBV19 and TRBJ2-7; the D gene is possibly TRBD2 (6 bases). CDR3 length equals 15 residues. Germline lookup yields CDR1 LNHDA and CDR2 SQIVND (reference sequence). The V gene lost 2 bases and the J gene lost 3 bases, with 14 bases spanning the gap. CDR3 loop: CASSINSGAIYEQYF. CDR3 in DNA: TGTGCCAGTAGTATAAATAGCGGAGCCATCTACGAGCAGTACTTC.

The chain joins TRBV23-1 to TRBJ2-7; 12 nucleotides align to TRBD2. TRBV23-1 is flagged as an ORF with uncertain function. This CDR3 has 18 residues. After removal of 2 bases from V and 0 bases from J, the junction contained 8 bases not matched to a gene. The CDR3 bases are TGCGCCAGCAGTCAACCGACTAGCGGGAGCCTCAGCTCCTACGAGCAGTACTTC. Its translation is CASSQPTSGSLSSYEQYF.

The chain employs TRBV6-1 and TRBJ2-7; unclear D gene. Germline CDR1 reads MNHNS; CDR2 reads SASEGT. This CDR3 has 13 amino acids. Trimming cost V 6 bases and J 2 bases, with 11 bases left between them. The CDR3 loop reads CASSITGAYEQYV. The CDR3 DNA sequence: TGTGCCAGCAGCATAACTGGGGCCTACGAGCAGTACGTC.

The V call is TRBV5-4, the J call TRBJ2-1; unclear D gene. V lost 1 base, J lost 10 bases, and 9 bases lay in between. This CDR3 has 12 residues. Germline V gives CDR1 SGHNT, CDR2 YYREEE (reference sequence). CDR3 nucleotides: TGTGCCAGCAGCTTGTTGCCGAGGGAGCAGTTCTTC. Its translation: CASSLLPREQFF. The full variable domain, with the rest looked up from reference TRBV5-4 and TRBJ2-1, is ETGVTQSPTHLIKTRGQQVTLRCSSQSGHNTVSWYQQALGQGPQFIFQYYREEENGRGNFPPRFSGLQFPNYSSELNVNALELDDSALYLCASSLLPREQFFGPGTRLTVL.

In DNA, the CDR3 is TGTGCCAGCAGCCCTTTAATCGGGGGGGGCACTGAAGCTTTCTTT. This gives the protein CASSPLIGGGTEAFF. This chain links TRBV6-5 with TRBJ1-1, with a weak D call TRBD1 (5 bases). CDR1 and CDR2 from the germline V gene are MNHEY and SVGAGI. The CDR3 spans 15 residues. Trimming shortened V by 6 bases and J by 4 bases, and 18 bases separated the two germline ends.

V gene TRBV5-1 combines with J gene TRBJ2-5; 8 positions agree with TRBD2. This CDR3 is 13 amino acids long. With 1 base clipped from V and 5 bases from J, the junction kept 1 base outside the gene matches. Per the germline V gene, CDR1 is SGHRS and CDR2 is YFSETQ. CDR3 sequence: CASSLTGGETQYF. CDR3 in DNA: TGCGCCAGCAGCTTGACGGGAGGGGAGACCCAGTACTTC.

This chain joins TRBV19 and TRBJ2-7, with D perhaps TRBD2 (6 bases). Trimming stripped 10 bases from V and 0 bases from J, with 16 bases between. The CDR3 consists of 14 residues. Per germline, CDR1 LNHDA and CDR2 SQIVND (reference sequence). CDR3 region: CATRGFGSSYEQYF. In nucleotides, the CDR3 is TGTGCCACCCGGGGGTTCGGGAGCTCCTACGAGCAGTACTTC.

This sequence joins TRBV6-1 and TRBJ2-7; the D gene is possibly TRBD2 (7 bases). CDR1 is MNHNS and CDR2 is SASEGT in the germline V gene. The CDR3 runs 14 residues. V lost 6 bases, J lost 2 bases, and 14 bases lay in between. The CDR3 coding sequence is TGTGCCAGCAGGGTAGGGGGGGTAACCTACGAGCAGTACTTC. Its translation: CASRVGGVTYEQYF.

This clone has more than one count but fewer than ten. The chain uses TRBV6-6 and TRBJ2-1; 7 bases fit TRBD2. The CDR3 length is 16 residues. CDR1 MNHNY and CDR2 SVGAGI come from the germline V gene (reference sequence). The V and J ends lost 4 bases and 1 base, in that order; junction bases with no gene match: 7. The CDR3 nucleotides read TGTGCCAGCAGTTTAAGCGGGACCGTATCCTACAATGAGCAGTTCTTC. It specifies CASSLSGTVSYNEQFF.

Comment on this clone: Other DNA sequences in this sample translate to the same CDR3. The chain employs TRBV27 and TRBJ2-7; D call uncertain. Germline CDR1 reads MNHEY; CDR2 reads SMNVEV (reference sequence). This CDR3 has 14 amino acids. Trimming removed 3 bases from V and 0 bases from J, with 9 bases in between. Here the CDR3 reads CASSFSRSSYEQYF. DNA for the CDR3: TGTGCCAGCAGTTTCAGTCGGAGCTCCTACGAGCAGTACTTC.